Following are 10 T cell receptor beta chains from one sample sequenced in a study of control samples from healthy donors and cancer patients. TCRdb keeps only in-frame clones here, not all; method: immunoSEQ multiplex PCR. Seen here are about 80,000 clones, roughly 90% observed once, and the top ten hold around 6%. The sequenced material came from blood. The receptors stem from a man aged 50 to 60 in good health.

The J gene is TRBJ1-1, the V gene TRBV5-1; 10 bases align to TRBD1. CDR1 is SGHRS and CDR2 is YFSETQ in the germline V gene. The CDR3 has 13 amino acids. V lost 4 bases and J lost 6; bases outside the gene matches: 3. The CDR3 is CASSPGTGAEAFF. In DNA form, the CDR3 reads TGCGCCAGCAGCCCGGGGACAGGGGCTGAAGCTTTCTTT.

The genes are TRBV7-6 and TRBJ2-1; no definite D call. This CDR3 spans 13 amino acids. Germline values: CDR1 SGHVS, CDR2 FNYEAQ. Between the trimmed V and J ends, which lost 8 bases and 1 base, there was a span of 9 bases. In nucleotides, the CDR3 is TGTGCCAGCTCATGGCAGTCCTACAATGAGCAGTTCTTC. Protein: CASSWQSYNEQFF.

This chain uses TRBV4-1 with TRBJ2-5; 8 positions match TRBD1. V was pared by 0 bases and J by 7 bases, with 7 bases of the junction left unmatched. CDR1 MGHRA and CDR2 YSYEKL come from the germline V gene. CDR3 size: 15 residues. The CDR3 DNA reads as TGCGCCAGCAGCCAAGAAGACAGGGGCTTAGGGACCCAGTACTTC. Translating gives CASSQEDRGLGTQYF.

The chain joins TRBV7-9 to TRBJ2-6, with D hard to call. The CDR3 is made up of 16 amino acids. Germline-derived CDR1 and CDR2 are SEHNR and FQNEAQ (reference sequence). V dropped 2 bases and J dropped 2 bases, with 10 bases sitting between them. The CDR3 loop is CASSLTGPTGANVLTF. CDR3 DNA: TGTGCCAGCAGCTTAACGGGTCCAACTGGGGCCAACGTCCTGACTTTC.

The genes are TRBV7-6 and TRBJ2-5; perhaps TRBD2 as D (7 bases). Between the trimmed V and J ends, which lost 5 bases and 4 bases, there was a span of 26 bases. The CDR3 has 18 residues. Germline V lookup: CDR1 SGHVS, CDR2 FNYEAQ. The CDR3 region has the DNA TGTGCCAGCAGCGAAGGGGGGGGACCGGGGCTCGGCGGAGAGACCCAGTACTTC. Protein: CASSEGGGPGLGGETQYF. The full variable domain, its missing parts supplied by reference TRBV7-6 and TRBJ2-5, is GAGVSQSPRYKVTKRGQDVALRCDPISGHVSLYWYRQALGQGPEFLTYFNYEAQQDKSGLPNDRFSAERPEGSISTLTIQRTEQRDSAMYRCASSEGGGPGLGGETQYFGPGTRLLVL.

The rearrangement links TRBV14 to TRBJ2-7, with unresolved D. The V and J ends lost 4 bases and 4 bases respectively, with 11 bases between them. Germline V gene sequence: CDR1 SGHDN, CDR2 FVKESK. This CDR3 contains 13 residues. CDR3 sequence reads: CASSRGYSYEQYF. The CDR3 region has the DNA TGTGCCAGCAGCCGGGGATATAGTTACGAGCAGTACTTC.

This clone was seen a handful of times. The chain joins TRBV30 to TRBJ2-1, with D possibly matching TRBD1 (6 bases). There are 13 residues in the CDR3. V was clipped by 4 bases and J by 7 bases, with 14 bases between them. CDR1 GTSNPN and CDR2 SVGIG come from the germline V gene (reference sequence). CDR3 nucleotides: TGTGCCTGGACTGGGGGCTCTATGAATGAGCAGTTCTTC. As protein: CAWTGGSMNEQFF.

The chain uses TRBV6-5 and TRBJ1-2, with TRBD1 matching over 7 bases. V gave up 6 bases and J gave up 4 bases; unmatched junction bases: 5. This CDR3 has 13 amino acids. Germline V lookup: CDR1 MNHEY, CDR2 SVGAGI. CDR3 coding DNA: TGTGCCAGCAGGAGGGACAGCCGCTATGGCTACACCTTC. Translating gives CASRRDSRYGYTF.

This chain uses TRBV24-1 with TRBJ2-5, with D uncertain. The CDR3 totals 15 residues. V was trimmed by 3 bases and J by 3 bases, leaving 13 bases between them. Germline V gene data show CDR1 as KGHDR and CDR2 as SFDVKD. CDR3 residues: CATSDDTREKETQYF. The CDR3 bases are TGTGCCACCAGTGATGACACCCGAGAGAAAGAGACCCAGTACTTC.

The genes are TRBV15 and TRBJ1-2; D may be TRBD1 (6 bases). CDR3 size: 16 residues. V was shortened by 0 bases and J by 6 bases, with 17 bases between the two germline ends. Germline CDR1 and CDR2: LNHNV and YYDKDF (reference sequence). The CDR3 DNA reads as TGTGCCACCAGCAGAGATCGGGGGGACAAGGCTAATGGCTACACCTTC. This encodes CATSRDRGDKANGYTF.